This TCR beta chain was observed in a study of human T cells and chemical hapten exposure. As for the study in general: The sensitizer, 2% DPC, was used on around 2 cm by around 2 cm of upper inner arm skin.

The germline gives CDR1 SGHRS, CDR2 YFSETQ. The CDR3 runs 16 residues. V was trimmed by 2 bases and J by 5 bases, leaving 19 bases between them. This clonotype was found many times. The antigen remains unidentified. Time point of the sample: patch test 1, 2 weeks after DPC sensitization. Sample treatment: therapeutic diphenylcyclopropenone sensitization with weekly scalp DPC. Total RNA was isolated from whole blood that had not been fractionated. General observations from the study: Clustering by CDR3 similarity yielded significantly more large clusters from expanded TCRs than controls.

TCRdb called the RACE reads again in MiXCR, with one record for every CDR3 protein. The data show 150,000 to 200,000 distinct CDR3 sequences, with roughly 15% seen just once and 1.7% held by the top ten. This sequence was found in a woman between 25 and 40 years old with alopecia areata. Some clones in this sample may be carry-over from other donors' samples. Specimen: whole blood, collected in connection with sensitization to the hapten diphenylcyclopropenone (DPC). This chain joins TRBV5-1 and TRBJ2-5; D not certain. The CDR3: CASSFNPPPMVETQYF. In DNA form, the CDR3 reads TGCGCCAGCAGCTTTAATCCGCCACCGATGGTCGAGACCCAGTACTTC.